This T cell receptor (beta chain) was profiled in a study of T cell responses to AZD1222 COVID-19 vaccine (dated by TCRdb to 2020 to 2022). At the level of the whole study: AZD1222 recipients given second doses at about 4 weeks or at about 12 weeks were pooled, since spike-specific TCR depth and breadth were not found to differ between the two schedules. TCR sequencing covered roughly 230 trial participants: 207 given two doses of AZD1222 and 26 given two doses of MenACWY control vaccine. Trial participants were enrolled into age subgroups of 18-55, 56-69 and 70-plus years, which contained roughly 140, 27 and 60 TCR-sequenced participants, respectively. General findings and caveats noted by the study authors: Reportedly, close to half of the unique spike-specific TCRs recognized epitopes lying outside the regions that are mutated in the B.1.351 and B.1.1.7 variants. The 56-69-year group was small, and its depth increase did not reach significance, likely because of low power. Most participants were white British and females outnumbered males, and the authors suggested that clonal diversity may have been underestimated. CD4 TCRs associated with the vaccine covered the entire spike protein, and the dominant responses were in regions 160-218 and 743-854. A significant rise in spike-specific TCR breadth and depth was observed after two AZD1222 doses relative to day 0 and relative to MenACWY recipients. Conclusions about previously exposed vaccinees are limited because only five to seven AZD1222 recipients were SARS-CoV-2 seropositive at baseline. No day 14 peak-response samples were available, so repertoires were characterized only after the peak T cell response.

The CDR3 regions of human TCRbeta chains were analyzed by immunosequencing. As for the authors' bioinformatics: TCRs in the repertoires were matched against a reference library of SARS-CoV-2-specific TCRs that had been generated with the MIRA antigen-specificity platform. Breadth was defined as the fraction of unique TCRs that were SARS-CoV-2-associated, and depth was defined as the fraction of total T cells that were SARS-CoV-2-associated. Using the MIRA data, every spike-specific TCR was mapped to the spike region that the TCR reacted to and assigned to either a CD4 or a CD8 class. Log10-transformed breadth and depth values were compared by one-way ANOVA with Sidak's multiple comparisons tests. In its TCRdb copy, this immuneACCESS table keeps in-frame sequences only and misses some clones. Where compared with another copy, unresolved V genes explain less than half of these, and the others have no known cause. D and trimming come from the DNA, and the V and J calls and clone size come from that table. Recorded for this sample are 75,000 to 100,000 clones; around 90% of them occurred a single time. About an eighth of the sample belongs to the ten largest clones.

V and J are trimmed by 5 bases and 7 bases, and the gene matches miss 13 bases of the junction. CDR1 and CDR2, looked up from the germline V gene, are MNHEY and SVGEGT. The CDR3 goes from the cysteine to the phenylalanine over 17 residues. Only the CDR3 portion is preserved as DNA: 51 bases, with reading frame beginning at the first base. The meaning of the sample's time point label: baseline before first vaccination. Vaccinee samples came from UK trials COV001 and COV002, including a single-blind randomized controlled phase 2/3 trial of AZD1222 (ChAdOx1 nCoV-19) in healthy adults. Trial participant PBMC samples were collected at day 0 and day 28 after the second dose for TCRbeta chain sequencing. Details on this clone: Its antigen is still unknown. No clone much larger than this one lies a single base away; base qualities are absent.

The TCR was taken from an adult in good health. Rearrangement joined TRBV6-2 or TRBV6-3 to TRBJ2-7, and 14 junction bases match TRBD2. Sequencing used peripheral blood, obtained on day 0 of AZD1222 vaccination. The encoded CDR3 is CASSLTPGLAGVEEQYF. The DNA reads TGTGCCAGCAGTCTTACCCCGGGACTAGCGGGAGTCGAGGAGCAGTACTTC.